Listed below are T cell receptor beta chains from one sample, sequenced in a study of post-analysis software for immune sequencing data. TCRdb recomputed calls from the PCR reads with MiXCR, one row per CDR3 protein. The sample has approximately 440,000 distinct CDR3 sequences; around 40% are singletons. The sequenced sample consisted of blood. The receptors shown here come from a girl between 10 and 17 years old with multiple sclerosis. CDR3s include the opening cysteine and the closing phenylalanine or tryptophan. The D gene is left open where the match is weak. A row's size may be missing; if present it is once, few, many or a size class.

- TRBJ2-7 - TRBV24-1 TGTGCCACCAGGGACCAGGGAAAGTACGAGCAGTACTTC CATRDQGKYEQYF
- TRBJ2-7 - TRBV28 TGTGCCAGCAGTTTAAAGCACAACTACGAGCAGTACTTC CASSLKHNYEQYF
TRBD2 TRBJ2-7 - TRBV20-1 TGCAGTGCTAGGCCTCAGGAGCGGGAGTGGTCCTACGAGCAGTACTTC CSARPQEREWSYEQYF
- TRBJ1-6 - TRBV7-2 TGTGCCAGCAGCGGGGCAGGGGTCTATTCACCCCCCCACTTT CASSGAGVYSPPHF
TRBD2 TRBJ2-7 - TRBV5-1 TGCGCCAGCAGCTTGCGGGGGGGCGTCTACGAGCAGTACTTC CASSLRGGVYEQYF
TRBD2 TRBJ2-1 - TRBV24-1 TGTGCCACCAGTGATCCGGGAGCTAGCGGCAATGAGCAGTTCTTC CATSDPGASGNEQFF
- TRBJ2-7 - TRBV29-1 TGCAGCGTTGTTCTAGCTCTTTACAATGAGCAGTACTTC CSVVLALYNEQYF
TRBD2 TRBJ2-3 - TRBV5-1 TGCGCCAGCAGCTTGTTAGTCTCTGGACTAGCGGGAGGGAGCACAGATACGCAGTATTTT CASSLLVSGLAGGSTDTQYF
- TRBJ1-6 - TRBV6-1 TGTGCCAGCAGTGAAACGCGGACGGGAAGCCATAATTCACCCCTCCACTTT CASSETRTGSHNSPLHF
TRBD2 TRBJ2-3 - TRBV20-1 TGCAGTGCTAGCGCAGCGGGAGAAACAGATACGCAGTATTTT CSASAAGETDTQYF
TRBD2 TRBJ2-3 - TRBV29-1 TGCAGCGCTAAGGGACTAGCGGCAGATACGCAGTATTTT CSAKGLAADTQYF
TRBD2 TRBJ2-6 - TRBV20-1 TGCAGTGCTAGCGGGAGGGCCTCGGGGGCCAACGTCCTGACTTTC CSASGRASGANVLTF
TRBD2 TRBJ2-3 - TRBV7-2 TGTGCCAGCAGCCCCCGGGCTAGCGGGAGGGCAGATACGCAGTATTTT CASSPRASGRADTQYF
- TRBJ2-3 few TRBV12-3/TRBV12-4 TGTGCCACCACACCCACAGATACGCAGTATTTT CATTPTDTQYF
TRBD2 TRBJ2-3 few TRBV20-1 TGCAGTCCCGTCCGGACTAGCGGGAGGCGTTCTAGCACAGATACGCAGTATTTT CSPVRTSGRRSSTDTQYF
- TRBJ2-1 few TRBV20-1 TGCAGTGCCGGACATGGGGCGTACAATGAGCAGTTCTTC CSAGHGAYNEQFF
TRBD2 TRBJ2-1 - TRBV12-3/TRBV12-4 TGTGCCAGCAGTTTGAAGGCGGGAGATGACAATGAGCAGTTCTTC CASSLKAGDDNEQFF
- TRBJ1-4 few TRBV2 TGTGCCAGCAGTGAACCGGGCCGGCCTAATGAAAAACTGTTTTTT CASSEPGRPNEKLFF
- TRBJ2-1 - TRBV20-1 TGCAGTGCTAGATCTGGGACTTCCTACAATGAGCAGTTCTTC CSARSGTSYNEQFF
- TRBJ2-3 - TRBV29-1 TGCAGCGTTGAAGAGGGGTCAGATACGCAGTATTTT CSVEEGSDTQYF
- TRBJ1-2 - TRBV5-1 TGCGCCAGCAGCTTCGACGCCAACTATGGCTACACCTTC CASSFDANYGYTF
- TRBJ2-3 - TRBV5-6 TGTGCCAGCAGCTTGGATGGTACCGGCACAGATACGCAGTATTTT CASSLDGTGTDTQYF
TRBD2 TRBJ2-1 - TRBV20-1 TGCAGTGCGTGGACTAGCGGGCTGAGCTCCTACAATGAGCAGTTCTTC CSAWTSGLSSYNEQFF
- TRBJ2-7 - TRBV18 TGTGCCAGCTCACCACCGGGGGAAAAGCGCTACGAGCAGTACTTC CASSPPGEKRYEQYF
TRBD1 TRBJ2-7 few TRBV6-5 TGTGCCAGCAGGCAAAACAGGGGTCAGTACGAGCAGTACTTC CASRQNRGQYEQYF
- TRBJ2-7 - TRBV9 TGTGCCAGCAGCGTTTCCCCTGATCCCCACGAGCAGTACTTC CASSVSPDPHEQYF
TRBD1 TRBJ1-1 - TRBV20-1 TGCAGTGCTAGAGGGGCGGGACAGGGGACTGAAGCTTTCTTT CSARGAGQGTEAFF
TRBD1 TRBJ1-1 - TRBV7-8 TGTGCCAGCAGCACCCGGGACAGGGAGACGATGGCTTTCTTT CASSTRDRETMAFF
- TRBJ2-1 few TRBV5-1 TGCGCCAGCAGCTTGAACAGCGGTGACAATGAGCAGTTCTTC CASSLNSGDNEQFF
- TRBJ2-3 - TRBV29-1 TGCAGCGTTCGGGGGTCTACTAGCACAGATACGCAGTATTTT CSVRGSTSTDTQYF
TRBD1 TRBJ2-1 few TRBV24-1 TGTGCCACCAGTGATTCGGGGGACAGGGGATACAATGAGCAGTTCTTC CATSDSGDRGYNEQFF
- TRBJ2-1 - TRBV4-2 TGTGCCAGCAGCCAAGTAAAAGGGTATGCGGCGTCCTACAATGAGCAGTTCTTC CASSQVKGYAASYNEQFF
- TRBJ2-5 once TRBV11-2 TGTGCCAACAGCTTAGGAACAGGGTACGAGACCCAGTACTTC CANSLGTGYETQYF
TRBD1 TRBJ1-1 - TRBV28 TGTGCCAGCAGTTTGGAAGCCGGGACAGGGGAAGGGTATACTGAAGCTTTCTTT CASSLEAGTGEGYTEAFF
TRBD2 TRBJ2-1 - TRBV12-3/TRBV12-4 TGTGCCAGCAGAGCCGGGACTAGCGGGAGGAATGAGCAGTTCTTC CASRAGTSGRNEQFF
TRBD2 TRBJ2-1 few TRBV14 TGTGCCAGCAGCCAACTCGGACTGGCGGGGGGAGACAATGAGCAGTTCTTC CASSQLGLAGGDNEQFF
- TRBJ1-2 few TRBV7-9 TGTGCCAGCAGCGAGACGAACCAGGGGCTAGGCTATGGCTACACCTTC CASSETNQGLGYGYTF
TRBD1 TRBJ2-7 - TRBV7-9 TGTGCCAGCACCCAAGACAGGGTTGGCTCCTACGAGCAGTACTTC CASTQDRVGSYEQYF
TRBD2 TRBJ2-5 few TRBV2 TGTGCCAGCAGTGGACTAGCGGGGAGGCGGGAGACCCAGTACTTC CASSGLAGRRETQYF
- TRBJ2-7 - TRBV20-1 TGCAGTGCTAGAGATCTTCGCAGCTACAACGAGCAGTACTTC CSARDLRSYNEQYF
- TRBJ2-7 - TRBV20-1 TGCAGTGCTAGAGGCCCGGGGTTCTCCTACGAGCAGTACTTC CSARGPGFSYEQYF
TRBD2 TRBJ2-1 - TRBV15 TGTGCCACCAGCACCGGACTAGGGCCCTACAATGAGCAGTTCTTC CATSTGLGPYNEQFF
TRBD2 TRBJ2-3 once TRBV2 TGTGCCAGCAGCGATACCCCTGAGGGGCTAGCGGGATCCACAGATACGCAGTATTTT CASSDTPEGLAGSTDTQYF
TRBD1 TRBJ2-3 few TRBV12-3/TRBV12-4 TGTGCCAGCAGTTTAGCTCTCCGGGACAGGGGAATGTATTTT CASSLALRDRGMYF
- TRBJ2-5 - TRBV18 TGTGCCAGCTCACCGATTAGCTCGGAGACCCAGTACTTC CASSPISSETQYF